This TCR beta chain came from a study of shared clonotypes between healthy human individuals. In its sample, this clone was seen once. Its matching antigen is unknown. Sequencing used immunoSEQ multiplex PCR; TCRdb keeps in-frame clones, though not all of them. The sample lists some 1,900,000 clones, over 85% occurring once. With 3 bases clipped from V and 5 bases from J, the junction kept 10 bases outside the gene matches. Germline V lookup: CDR1 SGDLS, CDR2 YYNGEE. This CDR3 contains 16 residues. CD45RO-negative, CCR7-positively selected cells formed the naive CD8 fraction, excluding terminally differentiated effector memory CD45RA+ cells. The study, taken as a whole, reports: Generation of non-shared clonotypes was less probable than generation of clonotypes shared by all four donors.

This TCR was sampled from a man between 18 and 35 years old in good health. What was sequenced was naive CD8+ T cells sorted from blood. The gene calls are TRBV9 and TRBJ1-1; 10 bases line up with TRBD1. The CDR3 region is CASSGRQGAPSTEAFF. Here the CDR3 DNA reads TGTGCCAGCAGCGGAAGACAGGGGGCGCCGAGTACTGAAGCTTTCTTT.